A selection of T cell receptor beta chains follows, all from one sample in a study of blood T cells in healthy people across ages. TCRdb redid the calling of the 5' RACE reads with MiXCR, one entry per CDR3 protein. The profile shows approximately 780,000 distinct CDR3 sequences, 20% to 30% of them singletons. The sample also formed part of further work on T cells of mothers and their children.

The sequenced sample consisted of blood. These receptors were taken from a boy under 18 in good health. Each CDR3 is given with its conserved first and last residue. Each record gives: J gene, V gene, clone size, D gene, CDR3 DNA, CDR3 protein. D genes are given only for firm matches. Some rows mark clone size as missing; the rest say once, few, many or name a class of expanded clone.

J gene: TRBJ2-1; V gene: TRBV20-1; clone size: few; D gene: -; CDR3 DNA: TGCAGTGCTTGGGGCTTGACAGGCTACAATGAGCAGTTCTTC; CDR3 protein: CSAWGLTGYNEQFF
J gene: TRBJ2-1; V gene: TRBV7-3; clone size: few; D gene: -; CDR3 DNA: TGTGCCAGCAGCTCTAGTAAGGTCGATATGAATGAGCAGTTCTTC; CDR3 protein: CASSSSKVDMNEQFF
J gene: TRBJ1-6; V gene: TRBV12-3/TRBV12-4; clone size: -; D gene: -; CDR3 DNA: TGTGCCAGCAGTTGGGGACTGGAGAATTCACCCCTCCACTTT; CDR3 protein: CASSWGLENSPLHF
J gene: TRBJ1-1; V gene: TRBV12-3/TRBV12-4; clone size: few; D gene: -; CDR3 DNA: TGTGCCAGCAGCCTCGCCCCACAGGGTAACACTGAAGCTTTCTTT; CDR3 protein: CASSLAPQGNTEAFF
J gene: TRBJ2-4; V gene: TRBV29-1; clone size: -; D gene: TRBD2; CDR3 DNA: TGCAGCGTTGAAGACGGGGGGGGGAACATTCAGTACTTC; CDR3 protein: CSVEDGGGNIQYF
J gene: TRBJ2-1; V gene: TRBV29-1; clone size: few; D gene: TRBD2; CDR3 DNA: TGCAGCGTTACCGCGGGGGGAGGCTACAATGAGCAGTTCTTC; CDR3 protein: CSVTAGGGYNEQFF
J gene: TRBJ2-2; V gene: TRBV7-2; clone size: -; D gene: -; CDR3 DNA: TGTGCCAGCAGCTCAAAGGCAGGGTCCACCGGGGAGCTGTTTTTT; CDR3 protein: CASSSKAGSTGELFF
J gene: TRBJ2-5; V gene: TRBV25-1; clone size: few; D gene: -; CDR3 DNA: TGTGCCAGCAGTGAATGGCAGGGGTACCAAGAGACCCAGTACTTC; CDR3 protein: CASSEWQGYQETQYF
J gene: TRBJ2-2; V gene: TRBV24-1; clone size: -; D gene: -; CDR3 DNA: TGTGCCACCAGTGATCAGGGATCGATTCCCGGGGAGCTGTTTTTT; CDR3 protein: CATSDQGSIPGELFF
J gene: TRBJ2-5; V gene: TRBV12-3/TRBV12-4; clone size: -; D gene: -; CDR3 DNA: TGTGCCAGCAGTGTCCCGCGGGCCTCGGGGACCCAGTACTTC; CDR3 protein: CASSVPRASGTQYF
J gene: TRBJ2-5; V gene: TRBV6-1; clone size: -; D gene: -; CDR3 DNA: TGTGCCAGCAGGGAAAGGCGGTTTGAGACCCAGTACTTC; CDR3 protein: CASRERRFETQYF
J gene: TRBJ2-7; V gene: TRBV29-1; clone size: few; D gene: -; CDR3 DNA: TGCAGCGCCCGGACGGCTAGATCCTACGAGCAGTACTTC; CDR3 protein: CSARTARSYEQYF
J gene: TRBJ2-1; V gene: TRBV7-9; clone size: -; D gene: TRBD2; CDR3 DNA: TGTGCCAGCAGACGTAGCGGGGGGCCGTACAATGAGCAGTTCTTC; CDR3 protein: CASRRSGGPYNEQFF
J gene: TRBJ2-2; V gene: TRBV6-6; clone size: few; D gene: TRBD2; CDR3 DNA: TGTGCCAGCAGTAGCGGGAACGGGGAGCTGTTTTTT; CDR3 protein: CASSSGNGELFF